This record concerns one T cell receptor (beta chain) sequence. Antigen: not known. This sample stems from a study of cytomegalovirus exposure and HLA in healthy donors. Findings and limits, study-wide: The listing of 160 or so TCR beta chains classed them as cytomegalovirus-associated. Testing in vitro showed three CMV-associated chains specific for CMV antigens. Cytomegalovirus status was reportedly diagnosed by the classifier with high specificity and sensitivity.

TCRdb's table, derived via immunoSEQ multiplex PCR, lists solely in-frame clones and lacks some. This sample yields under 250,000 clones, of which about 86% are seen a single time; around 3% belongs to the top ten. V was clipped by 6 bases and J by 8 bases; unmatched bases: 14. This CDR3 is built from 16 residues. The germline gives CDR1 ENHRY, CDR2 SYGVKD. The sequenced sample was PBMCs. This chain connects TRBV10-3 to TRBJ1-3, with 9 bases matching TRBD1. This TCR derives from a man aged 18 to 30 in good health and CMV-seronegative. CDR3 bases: TGTGCCATCAGCCTCAACTCTCCGGGACAGGGAGACACCATATATTTT. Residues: CAISLNSPGQGDTIYF.